This T cell receptor beta chain was identified in a study of PD-1 blockade in classical Hodgkin lymphoma. To note about this clone: Its antigen is as yet unknown.

V was cut by 0 bases and J by 0 bases, with 6 bases left in between. The CDR3 is made up of 15 amino acids. CDR1 and CDR2 (germline): MGHRA, YSYEKL. Assay used: immunoSEQ multiplex PCR; TCRdb lists only in-frame clones, some missing. This table holds tens of thousands of clones, more than 90% found once. Autologous stem cell transplantation was followed by relapse in every patient, and brentuximab vedotin exposure varied. Notes on the study in general: Underlying causes for the observed repertoire differences were not defined, possibly disease activity or prior therapy. Patients excluded were those beginning nivolumab under 1 year after ASCT.

The receptor was isolated from a human donor with classical Hodgkin lymphoma. The chain uses TRBV4-1 and TRBJ1-3; tentatively, D is TRBD1 (5 bases). The sequenced sample was peripheral blood mononuclear cells (PBMCs), obtained at baseline. The CDR3 here is CASSQEGLSGNTIYF. The CDR3 nucleotides read TGCGCCAGCAGCCAAGAGGGACTCTCTGGAAACACCATATATTTT.